This T cell receptor beta chain was captured by sequencing in a study of blood T cells in healthy people across ages. The CDR3 extends over 16 amino acids. V lost 5 bases and J 5 bases, leaving 20 bases between the germline ends. Germline V CDR1 and CDR2: SNHLY, FYNNEI. Then a second PCR, running roughly 7 to 12 cycles, was carried out with a sample-barcoded 5' primer and a J-beta primer mix. The template-switch adaptor was a 5' adaptor with 12 random nucleotides. It tagged each cDNA molecule. Per-sample output comprised a minimum of 2.5 million paired-end reads containing CDR3. MiXCR, applied by TCRdb to the 5' RACE reads, yields one record per CDR3 protein. The data hold around 900,000 distinct CDR3 sequences, with roughly 26% observed a single time. Study-level points and caveats: Older age went with lower TCR beta diversity per million T cells, in a roughly linear way.

Notes on this clonotype: Its antigen is still unknown. This may be a read error, as it is one base from a much larger clone.

The sample taken for sequencing was blood. This clonotype was obtained from an elderly woman in good health. This rearrangement joins TRBV2 to TRBJ2-3; either TRBD1 or TRBD2 may fit D (5 bases each). CDR3 nucleotide sequence: TGTGCCAGCAGTCAGGAACGGGACGGGGCGGGAGATACGCAGTATTTT. It is translated as CASSQERDGAGDTQYF.